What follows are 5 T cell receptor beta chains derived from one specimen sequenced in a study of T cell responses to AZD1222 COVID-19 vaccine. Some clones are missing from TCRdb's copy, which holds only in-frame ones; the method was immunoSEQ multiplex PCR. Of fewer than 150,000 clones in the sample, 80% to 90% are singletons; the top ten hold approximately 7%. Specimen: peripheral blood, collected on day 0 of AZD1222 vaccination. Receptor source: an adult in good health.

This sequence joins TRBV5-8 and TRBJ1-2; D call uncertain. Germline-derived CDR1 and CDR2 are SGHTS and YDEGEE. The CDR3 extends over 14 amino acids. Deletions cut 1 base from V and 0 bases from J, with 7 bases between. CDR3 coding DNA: TGTGCCAGCAGCTTGTTGCGGTCTAACTATGGCTACACCTTC. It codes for CASSLLRSNYGYTF.

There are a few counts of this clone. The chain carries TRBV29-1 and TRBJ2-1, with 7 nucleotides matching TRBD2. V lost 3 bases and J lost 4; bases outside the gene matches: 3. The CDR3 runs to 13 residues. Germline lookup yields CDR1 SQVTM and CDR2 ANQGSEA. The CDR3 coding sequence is TGCAGCGTTGATGCTAGCGGATACAATGAGCAGTTCTTC. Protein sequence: CSVDASGYNEQFF.

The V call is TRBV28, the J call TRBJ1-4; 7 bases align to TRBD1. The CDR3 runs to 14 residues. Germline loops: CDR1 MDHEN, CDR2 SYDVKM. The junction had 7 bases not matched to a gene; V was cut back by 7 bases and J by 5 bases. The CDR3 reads CASKTTGRNEKLFF. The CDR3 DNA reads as TGTGCCAGCAAAACGACAGGGAGGAATGAAAAACTGTTTTTT.

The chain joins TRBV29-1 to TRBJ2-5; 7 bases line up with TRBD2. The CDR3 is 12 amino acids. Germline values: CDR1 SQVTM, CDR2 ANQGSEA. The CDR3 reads CTSSGPGETQYF. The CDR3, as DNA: TGCACATCTAGCGGACCTGGGGAGACCCAGTACTTC.

The DNA for the CDR3 is TGTGCCAGCAGCCTCATCAAGGTAAGCGGAATAGGCTACACCTTC. Its protein product is CASSLIKVSGIGYTF. The chain employs TRBV28 and TRBJ1-2; D not resolved. Per germline, CDR1 MDHEN and CDR2 SYDVKM. The V gene lost 6 bases and the J gene lost 8 bases, with 22 bases spanning the gap. This CDR3 contains 15 residues.